This TCR beta chain was captured in a study of shared T cell receptors in the human thymus. Assay used: immunoSEQ multiplex PCR; TCRdb lists only in-frame clones, some missing. Of roughly 700,000 clones listed, 88% are singletons. This clone was detected once. These records were also assigned to another study, of human thymus T cells. That source reports: In corrective heart surgery, resections were taken, and these provided the thymus tissue. Gene usage (both V and J) appeared biased in thymic and blood repertoires. Related studies noted strongly shared thymic repertoires across unrelated people.

This clonotype was sampled from a boy in the first two years of life with a congenital heart defect. Sequencing input: thymocytes.

CDR3 in DNA: TGTGCCAGCAGCTCAGGGACTAGCGGACAACGCACAGATACGCAGTATTTT. Residues: CASSSGTSGQRTDTQYF. This chain connects TRBV7-2 to TRBJ2-3; 11 bases are a match to TRBD2. Germline values: CDR1 SGHTA, CDR2 FQGNSA. The CDR3 extends over 17 amino acids. V lost 4 bases, J lost 1 base, and 7 bases stayed unmatched.